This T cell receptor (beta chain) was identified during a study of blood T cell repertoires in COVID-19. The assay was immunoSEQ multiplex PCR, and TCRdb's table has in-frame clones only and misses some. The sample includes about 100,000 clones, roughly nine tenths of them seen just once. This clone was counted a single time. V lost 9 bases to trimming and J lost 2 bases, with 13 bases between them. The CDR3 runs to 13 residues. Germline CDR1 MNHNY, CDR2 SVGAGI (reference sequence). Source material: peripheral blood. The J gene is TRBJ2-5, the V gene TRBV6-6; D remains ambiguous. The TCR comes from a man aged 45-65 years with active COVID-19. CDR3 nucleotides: TGTGCCAGTCGGTCCGGGTCGCAAGAGACCCAGTACTTC. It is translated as CASRSGSQETQYF.